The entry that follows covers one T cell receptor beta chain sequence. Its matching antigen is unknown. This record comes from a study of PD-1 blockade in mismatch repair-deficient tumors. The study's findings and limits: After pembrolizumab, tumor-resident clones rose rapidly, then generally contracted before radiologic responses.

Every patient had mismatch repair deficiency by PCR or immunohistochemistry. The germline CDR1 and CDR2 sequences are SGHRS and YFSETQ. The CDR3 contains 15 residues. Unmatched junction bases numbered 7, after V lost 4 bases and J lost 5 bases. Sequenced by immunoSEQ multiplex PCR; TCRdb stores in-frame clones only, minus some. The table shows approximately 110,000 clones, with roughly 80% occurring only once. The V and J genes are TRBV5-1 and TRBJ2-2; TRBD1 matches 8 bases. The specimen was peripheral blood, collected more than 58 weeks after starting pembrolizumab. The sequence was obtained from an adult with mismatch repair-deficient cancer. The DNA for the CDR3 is TGCGCCAGCAGCCAGGACAGGGCGGGGACCGGGGAGCTGTTTTTT. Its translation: CASSQDRAGTGELFF.